Below are 19 T cell receptor beta chains sequenced from a single sample in a study of blood T cell repertoires in COVID-19. Profiled with immunoSEQ multiplex PCR; TCRdb holds only in-frame clones, not every one. Of a few hundred thousand clones detected, around 80% appear once; the ten largest clones hold more than 9%. Sequencing was performed on peripheral blood. All receptors derive from a man aged 45-65 years with active or convalescent COVID-19.

The chain joins TRBV18 to TRBJ1-1, with 7 bases that match TRBD1. The CDR3 is made up of 13 amino acids. The V gene's germline CDR1 is KGHSH and CDR2 LQKENI. The V segment lost 6 bases and the J segment 0 bases; nucleotides outside the gene matches: 1. CDR3 bases: TGTGCCAGCTCCGGGACAGTGAACACTGAAGCTTTCTTT. It yields the protein CASSGTVNTEAFF.

CDR3: CASSPPRLGDTEAFF. CDR3 DNA sequence: TGCGCCAGCAGCCCTCCGAGGCTAGGGGACACTGAAGCTTTCTTT. The chain carries TRBV4-1 and TRBJ1-1, with D perhaps TRBD1 (5 bases). CDR3 length: 15 residues. V was cut by 4 bases and J by 3 bases, with 15 bases left in between. Germline CDR1 and CDR2: MGHRA and YSYEKL.

This clone is classed as medium-sized (0.01 to 0.1%). The genes are TRBV19 and TRBJ1-1; D may be TRBD1 (6 bases). Per germline, CDR1 LNHDA and CDR2 SQIVND (reference sequence). CDR3 length: 12 amino acids. V was pared by 6 bases and J by 10 bases, with 15 bases between. CDR3 region: CASRGGGSGAFF. The DNA of the CDR3 is TGTGCCAGTAGGGGAGGGGGTAGCGGAGCTTTCTTT. Filled out from reference TRBV19 and TRBJ1-1, the complete variable domain reads DGGITQSPKYLFRKEGQNVTLSCEQNLNHDAMYWYRQDPGQGLRLIYYSQIVNDFQKGDIAEGYSVSREKKESFPLTVTSAQKNPTAFYLCASRGGGSGAFFGQGTRLTVV.

The CDR3 DNA reads TGCGCCAGCAGCTTCACCGGGACAGGACACTATGGCTACACCTTC. Amino acid sequence: CASSFTGTGHYGYTF. The J gene is TRBJ1-2, the V gene TRBV5-1, with TRBD1 identical over 8 bases. CDR1 and CDR2 (germline): SGHRS, YFSETQ. After removal of 2 bases from V and 3 bases from J, the junction contained 6 bases not matched to a gene. The CDR3 totals 15 residues.

This chain connects TRBV24-1 to TRBJ2-1; perhaps TRBD1 as D (7 bases). Germline assignment: CDR1 KGHDR and CDR2 SFDVKD. V dropped 1 base and J dropped 16 bases, with 13 bases sitting between them. The CDR3 contains 12 residues. The CDR3 reads CATSDFGRGEFF. DNA of the CDR3: TGTGCCACCAGTGATTTTGGCAGGGGGGAATTCTTC.

The chain recombines TRBV3-1 (or the pseudogene TRBV3-2) with TRBJ2-5; D is uncertain. CDR3 length: 11 amino acids. V was pared by 5 bases and J by 5 bases, with 6 bases between. The germline CDR1 and CDR2 sequences are LGHDT and YNNKEL (reference sequence). The CDR3 protein is CASSSGETQYF. As DNA, the CDR3 is TGTGCCAGCAGCTCCGGGGAGACCCAGTACTTC.

This clone appeared a single time. This rearrangement joins TRBV2 to TRBJ1-2; 10 positions match TRBD1. Trimming took 1 base from V and 7 from J; bases not matched to a gene: 6. CDR1 SNHLY and CDR2 FYNNEI come from the germline V gene. CDR3 length: 15 residues. The CDR3 spells CASSEGTGGGSGYTF. CDR3 sequence (DNA): TGTGCCAGCAGTGAAGGGACAGGGGGTGGGAGTGGCTACACCTTC.

The sample holds one count of this clone. The chain recombines TRBV5-1 with TRBJ2-2; 13 bases line up with TRBD2. The V segment lost 3 bases and the J segment 0 bases; nucleotides outside the gene matches: 8. The CDR3 extends over 19 amino acids. In germline, CDR1 is SGHRS, CDR2 YFSETQ. In nucleotides, the CDR3 is TGCGCCAGCAGCTCTCCGGGACTAGCGGGGACAGCGAACACCGGGGAGCTGTTTTTT. This translates into CASSSPGLAGTANTGELFF.

This clone has only a few counts. The chain has TRBV4-1 and TRBJ2-7; TRBD2 matches at 7 bases. The germline gives CDR1 MGHRA, CDR2 YSYEKL. The CDR3 is made up of 14 amino acids. V dropped 4 bases and J dropped 4; count of bases not matched to a gene: 7. The CDR3 DNA is TGCGCCAGCAGCCCGATAAGCGGGACTTACGAGCAGTACTTC. Protein product: CASSPISGTYEQYF.

The chain's CDR3 is CASSASGGEETQYF. In nucleotides, the CDR3 is TGTGCCAGCAGTGCCAGCGGGGGGGAAGAGACCCAGTACTTC. The rearrangement joins TRBV28 to TRBJ2-5; 10 bases align to TRBD2. The junction had 3 bases not matched to a gene; V was cut back by 5 bases and J by 3 bases. The CDR3 sequence is 14 residues long. CDR1 and CDR2 from the germline V gene are MDHEN and SYDVKM.

The chain links TRBV7-2 to TRBJ2-3; TRBD1 is a possible D gene (5 bases). CDR3 length: 15 residues. Germline assignment: CDR1 SGHTA and CDR2 FQGNSA. V was shortened by 7 bases and J by 2 bases, with 16 bases between the two germline ends. CDR3 DNA: TGTGCCAGCACCCCCGGACACTTCTTCACAGATACGCAGTATTTT. This encodes CASTPGHFFTDTQYF. The full variable domain, its missing parts supplied by reference TRBV7-2 and TRBJ2-3, is GAGVSQSPSNKVTEKGKDVELRCDPISGHTALYWYRQSLGQGLEFLIYFQGNSAPDKSGLPSDRFSAERTGGSVSTLTIQRTQQEDSAVYLCASTPGHFFTDTQYFGPGTRLTVL.

The chain joins TRBV7-3 to TRBJ2-5, with 11 bases lining up with TRBD2. The V gene end was trimmed by 1 base and the J gene end by 2 bases; junction bases not matched to a gene: 0. This CDR3 comprises 15 residues. Germline CDR1 and CDR2: SGHTA and FQGTGA. CDR3 protein: CASSLIAGGQETQYF. In DNA, the CDR3 is TGTGCCAGCAGCTTAATAGCGGGGGGGCAAGAGACCCAGTACTTC.

The CDR3 sequence is CASSAQGNTEAFF. Here the CDR3 DNA reads TGTGCCAGCAGTGCGCAGGGAAACACTGAAGCTTTCTTT. This sequence joins TRBV6-4 and TRBJ1-1; maybe TRBD1 (5 bases). The CDR3 runs 13 residues. Germline CDR1 is MRHNA and CDR2 is SNTAGT. Deletions cut 4 bases from V and 2 bases from J, with 8 bases between.

The chain uses TRBV6-1 and TRBJ2-1; D unresolved. The CDR3 runs to 12 residues. CDR1 MNHNS and CDR2 SASEGT come from the germline V gene. V lost 2 bases, J lost 15 bases, and 14 bases lay in between. The CDR3 is CASSEPPQLGFF. CDR3 nucleotides: TGTGCCAGCAGTGAACCGCCTCAACTCGGGTTCTTC.

The genes are TRBV24-1 and TRBJ2-7; D possibly corresponds to TRBD2 (6 bases). V was cut by 3 bases and J by 3 bases, with 14 bases left in between. Per the germline V gene, CDR1 is KGHDR and CDR2 is SFDVKD. The CDR3 runs 15 residues. The CDR3, as DNA: TGTGCCACCAGTGATCCCTCGGGGGACGGCTACGAGCAGTACTTC. Translating gives CATSDPSGDGYEQYF.

The genes are TRBV27 and TRBJ2-2; the match to TRBD2 covers 7 bases. Germline CDR1 MNHEY, CDR2 SMNVEV (reference sequence). V was clipped by 2 bases and J by 3 bases; unmatched bases: 3. This CDR3 has 15 amino acids. CDR3 loop: CASSLAGVDTGELFF. CDR3 in DNA: TGTGCCAGCAGTTTAGCGGGAGTCGACACCGGGGAGCTGTTTTTT.

This sequence joins TRBV18 and TRBJ1-5; a weak D match, TRBD1 (5 bases). V was clipped by 4 bases and J by 7 bases, with 20 bases between them. Germline assignment: CDR1 KGHSH and CDR2 LQKENI. The CDR3 runs 16 residues. The CDR3 coding sequence is TGTGCCAGCTCACGGGAGGGCGCGCAGGGTGAGCAGCCCCAGCATTTT. This translates into CASSREGAQGEQPQHF.

This clone was seen only once. This chain connects TRBV29-1 to TRBJ2-7; TRBD2 matches 11 bases. The germline V gene encodes CDR1 SQVTM and CDR2 ANQGSEA. CDR3 length equals 14 residues. J gave up 8 bases and V 0 bases, and 6 bases lay outside the gene matches. The CDR3 coding sequence is TGCAGCGTTGAAGAGGGTAGCGGGAGGGCCAAGCAGTACTTC. Protein: CSVEEGSGRAKQYF.

The J gene is TRBJ2-3, the V gene TRBV7-9; TRBD1 agrees at 7 bases. With 4 bases clipped from V and 6 bases from J, the junction kept 7 bases outside the gene matches. The CDR3 runs 14 residues. The germline CDR1 and CDR2 sequences are SEHNR and FQNEAQ (reference sequence). The CDR3 here is CASSYTYRGDTQYF. CDR3 bases: TGTGCCAGCAGCTACACCTACAGGGGTGATACGCAGTATTTT.